The text below deals with one T cell receptor (beta chain). This clone was seen more than once but under ten times. No antigen is known for it. No qualities accompany the bases; no much larger clone lies one base away. The sample comes from a study of CD8+ T cells in alopecia areata (dated by TCRdb to the late 2010s). About the investigation overall: Treated patients were enrolled in an open-label pilot trial of oral tofacitinib at 5 to 10 mg twice daily for moderate-to-severe alopecia areata. Scalp clonality was compared across normal scalp (n=4), patchy alopecia areata scalp (n=8), and alopecia totalis/universalis scalp (n=8). TCRbeta CDR3 regions were amplified by immunoSEQ multiplex PCR using 35 Vbeta forward and 13 Jbeta reverse primers. To study T cell clonal expansion in alopecia areata, the researchers applied high-throughput TCRbeta sequencing to both the C3H/HeJ mouse model and human patients. Patients received tofacitinib for 6 to 18 months and were then followed off drug for 6 months to check for delayed response and recurrence. Tofacitinib-treated patients had biopsies at baseline and at 4 and 24 weeks of treatment, with a later scalp biopsy in several patients. The RNA source kit depended on sample type: the PAXgene miRNA kit for fixed scalp, the miRNeasy kit for PBMCs, and the RNeasy kit for mouse skin. Scalp tissue and sorted CD4+ and CD8+ peripheral blood T cells from patchy and totalis/universalis alopecia areata patients and from healthy controls were covered by human TCRbeta sequencing. Overall study outcomes, separate from this receptor: Compared with normal scalp, lesional scalp had higher clonality and more expanded CD8+ clones, particularly in alopecia totalis/universalis, a pattern that suggests antigenic drive. Shared TCR sequences between patients were less evident than in mice, which may be partly attributable to HLA diversity in the patient population. Unlike mouse skin, where gammadelta T cells dominate, normal human skin contains resident alphabeta T cells that get sequenced too, which complicates analysis of the scalp TCR repertoire.

Lesional scalp punch biopsies and peripheral blood were obtained from alopecia areata patients. After PBMCs were isolated by density centrifugation and stained for CD3, CD4 and CD8, a FACSAria was used to sort CD4+ and CD8+ T cells. The library came from the immunoSEQ multiplex PCR assay. RNA was extracted from all samples and reverse transcribed into cDNA as template for TCR sequencing. First-strand cDNA was synthesized using SuperScript III with a 2:1 mix of oligo-dT and random hexamers. A synthetic immune receptor repertoire was used to measure amplification bias, and any remaining bias was corrected computationally. The study's processing was this. Raw reads were preprocessed to remove errors, and CDR3 was defined by IMGT conventions from the conserved cysteine to phenylalanine. To get clonality, Shannon entropy was normalized by log2 of the number of productive unique TCRs and the result was subtracted from 1. Whether each scalp clone was CD4 or CD8 was inferred by checking scalp TCRbeta sequences against the CD4 and CD8 repertoires from sorted blood. In its TCRdb copy, this immuneACCESS table keeps in-frame sequences only and misses some clones. Where compared with another copy, unresolved V genes explain less than half of these, and the others have no known cause. V and J calls and clone size follow that table, whereas D and trimming were derived from the DNA. Present in this sample are 100,000 to 150,000 clones, more than 30% of which were seen just once. The ten top clones hold approximately 2.8% of the sample.

The CDR3 starts with the cysteine, ends with the phenylalanine, and has 15 residues. CDR3 DNA only is kept here, 45 bases in frame from base 1. V and J lose 3 bases and 3 bases, and a span of 17 bases separates them. Sequences SQVTM (CDR1) and ANQGSEA (CDR2) are obtained from the germline V gene. The material sequenced was CD4+ T cells sorted from blood. In this chain, TRBV29-1 is recombined with TRBJ1-1, and TRBD1 may be the D gene, going by 5 matching bases. The receptor comes from a human donor with alopecia areata. In nucleotides, the sequence is TGCAGCGTTGAGGAGGGGAGCATGGGGTACACTGAAGCTTTCTTT. The translation is CSVEEGSMGYTEAFF.